The present T cell receptor beta chain was sequenced within a study of blood T cells in healthy people across ages. Study as a whole: Per two T cells, template switching captured roughly one barcoded beta molecule.

It was with a sample-barcoded 5' primer and a J-beta primer mix that a second PCR of roughly 7 to 12 cycles was run. In TCRdb, the 5' RACE reads were re-called with MiXCR into one record per CDR3 protein. The table includes 700,000 to 900,000 distinct CDR3 sequences, about 55% detected once. Details on this clonotype: Its target is unknown.

V was cut by 7 bases and J by 0 bases, with 15 bases left in between. Looked up from germline, CDR1 is SNHLY and CDR2 is FYNNEI. This CDR3 is built from 15 residues. General study findings and limits: Bulk PBMC profiling left naive and antigen-experienced comparisons inconclusive. Possibly confounding the expanded clonotype changes was the fact that donor CMV status was unknown. Diversity of TCR beta per million T cells declined in a roughly linear way with age.

Sequences were obtained from blood. The genes are TRBV2 and TRBJ1-2; weak D call: TRBD1 (6 bases). The source is a man aged 80 or over in good health. CDR3 in DNA: TGTGCCAGCACCGTCGATGGACAGACTAACTATGGCTACACCTTC. Protein product: CASTVDGQTNYGYTF.